A single sample gave rise to the 7 T cell receptor beta chains below, sequenced in a study of blood T cell repertoires in COVID-19. Profiled with immunoSEQ multiplex PCR; TCRdb holds only in-frame clones, not every one. The sample consists of tens of thousands of clones, roughly nine tenths of them appearing once. Sequenced sample: peripheral blood. The origin of the receptors is a woman of 80 years or more in a cohort sampled during active or convalescent COVID-19.

The chain employs TRBV10-2 and TRBJ2-7; 7 nucleotides align to TRBD1. Germline V gene lookup returns CDR1 WSHSY and CDR2 SAAADI. This CDR3 region has 12 residues. Trimming cost V 6 bases and J 5 bases; bases outside gene matches: 4. Here the CDR3 DNA reads TGCGCCAGCAGGGGGACAGTGGACGAGCAGTACTTC. Amino acids: CASRGTVDEQYF.

The V call is TRBV5-1, the J call TRBJ2-3, with D possibly matching TRBD1 (6 bases). CDR1 and CDR2 from the germline V gene are SGHRS and YFSETQ. The CDR3 consists of 18 residues. Trimming cost V 4 bases and J 2 bases, with 23 bases left between them. In DNA form, the CDR3 reads TGCGCCAGCAGCAATGGTCCTAGTGGCAGGGGTTACACAGATACGCAGTATTTT. Amino acid sequence: CASSNGPSGRGYTDTQYF.

The genes are TRBV7-2 and TRBJ2-2; D is perhaps TRBD2 (6 bases). V lost 1 base, J lost 7 bases, and 13 bases lay in between. The CDR3 sequence is 15 residues long. Germline CDR1 is SGHTA and CDR2 is FQGNSA. CDR3 loop: CASSLETRLGGELFF. In nucleotides, the CDR3 is TGTGCCAGCAGCTTAGAAACAAGACTAGGCGGGGAGCTGTTTTTT.

This clone has only a few counts. The genes are TRBV7-9 and TRBJ1-2; a possible D gene is TRBD1 (6 bases). Germline-derived CDR1 and CDR2 are SEHNR and FQNEAQ (reference sequence). The ends were cut back, 6 bases at V and 13 bases at J, with 30 bases in the middle. The CDR3 extends over 16 amino acids. CDR3 bases: TGTGCCAGCAGAAGATCAGGCCCCGCGACTCTGGGGGCGCTCACCTTC. It translates to CASRRSGPATLGALTF.

The chain links TRBV7-3 to TRBJ2-3, with D maybe TRBD2 (6 bases). Per germline, CDR1 SGHTA and CDR2 FQGTGA. V lost 5 bases and J lost 1, with 10 bases in between. The CDR3 covers 14 residues. CDR3 region: CASSVGTGTDTQYF. The CDR3 DNA is TGTGCCAGCAGCGTCGGGACTGGCACAGATACGCAGTATTTT.

This clone has a handful of counts. The CDR3: CSVVVTTVNTEAFF. CDR3 bases: TGCAGCGTTGTAGTCACCACAGTGAACACTGAAGCTTTCTTT. The rearrangement links TRBV29-1 to TRBJ1-1; D is ambiguous. V lost 4 bases to trimming and J lost 0 bases, with 12 bases between them. The germline V gene encodes CDR1 SQVTM and CDR2 ANQGSEA. The CDR3 consists of 14 residues.

V and J are TRBV7-8 and TRBJ1-6; 7 bases match TRBD1. Germline assignment: CDR1 SGHVS and CDR2 FQNEAQ. V lost 1 base and J lost 2; bases outside the gene matches: 2. This CDR3 is 16 amino acids long. CDR3 loop: CASSLVGQPYNSPLHF. DNA for the CDR3: TGTGCCAGCAGCTTAGTGGGACAGCCCTATAATTCACCCCTCCACTTT.